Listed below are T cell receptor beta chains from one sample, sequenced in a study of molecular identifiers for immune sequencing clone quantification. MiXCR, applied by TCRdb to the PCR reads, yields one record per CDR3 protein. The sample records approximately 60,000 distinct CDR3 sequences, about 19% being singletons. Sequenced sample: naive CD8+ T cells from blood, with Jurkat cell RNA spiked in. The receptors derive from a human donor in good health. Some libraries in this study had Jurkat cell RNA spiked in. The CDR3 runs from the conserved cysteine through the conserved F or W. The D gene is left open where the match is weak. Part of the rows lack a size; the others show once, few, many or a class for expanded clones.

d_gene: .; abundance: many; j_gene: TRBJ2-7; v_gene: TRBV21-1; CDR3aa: CASSKEGQGFYEQYF; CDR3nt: TGTGCCAGCAGCAAAGAGGGACAGGGGTTTTACGAGCAGTACTTC
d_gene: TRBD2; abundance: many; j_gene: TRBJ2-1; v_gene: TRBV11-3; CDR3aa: CASSTGTSGEQFF; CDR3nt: TGTGCCAGCAGCACCGGGACTAGCGGTGAGCAGTTCTTC
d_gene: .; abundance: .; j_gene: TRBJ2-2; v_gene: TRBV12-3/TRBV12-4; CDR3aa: CTSSEPAGATGELFF; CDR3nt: TGTACCAGCAGTGAACCGGCCGGGGCCACCGGGGAGCTGTTTTTT
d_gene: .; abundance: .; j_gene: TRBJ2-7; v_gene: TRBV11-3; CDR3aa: CASTLRGDEQYF; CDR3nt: TGTGCCAGCACCCTGCGAGGGGACGAGCAGTACTTC
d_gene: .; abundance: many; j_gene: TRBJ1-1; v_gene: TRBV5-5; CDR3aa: CASSWGAGVSLTEAFF; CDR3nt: TGTGCCAGCAGCTGGGGGGCAGGGGTATCATTAACTGAAGCTTTCTTT
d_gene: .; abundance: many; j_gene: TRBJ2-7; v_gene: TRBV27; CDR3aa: CASSWVPQGEQYF; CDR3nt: TGTGCCAGCAGTTGGGTCCCTCAGGGGGAGCAGTACTTC
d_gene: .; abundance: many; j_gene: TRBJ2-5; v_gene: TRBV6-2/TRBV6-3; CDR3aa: CASSYGETQYF; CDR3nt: TGTGCCAGCAGTTACGGGGAGACCCAGTACTTC
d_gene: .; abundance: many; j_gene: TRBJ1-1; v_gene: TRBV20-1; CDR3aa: CSARGVNTEAFF; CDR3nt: TGCAGTGCTAGGGGAGTCAACACTGAAGCTTTCTTT
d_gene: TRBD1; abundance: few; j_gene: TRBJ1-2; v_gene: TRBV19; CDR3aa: CATSPGTGRSWNYGYTF; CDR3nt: TGTGCCACCTCGCCCGGGACAGGGCGTTCTTGGAACTATGGCTACACCTTC
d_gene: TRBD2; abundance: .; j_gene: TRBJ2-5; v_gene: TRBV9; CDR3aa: CASSITQGGRETQYF; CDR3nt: TGTGCCAGCAGCATTACCCAGGGAGGGAGAGAGACCCAGTACTTC
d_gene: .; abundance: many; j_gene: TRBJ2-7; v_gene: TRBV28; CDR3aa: CASSFQGSYEQYF; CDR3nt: TGTGCCAGCAGTTTCCAGGGTAGCTACGAGCAGTACTTC
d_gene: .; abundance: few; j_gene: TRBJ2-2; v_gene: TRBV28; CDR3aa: CASSGTTNPNTGELVF; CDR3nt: TGTGCCAGCAGTGGGACGACCAATCCCAACACCGGGGAGCTGGTTTTT
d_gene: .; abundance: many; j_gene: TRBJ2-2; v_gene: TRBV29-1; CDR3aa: CSVEDRGLNTGELFF; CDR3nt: TGCAGCGTTGAAGACAGGGGCCTGAACACCGGGGAGCTGTTTTTT
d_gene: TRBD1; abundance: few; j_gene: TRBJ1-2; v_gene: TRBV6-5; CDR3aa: CASSSGQGLYGYTF; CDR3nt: TGTGCCAGCAGTTCCGGACAGGGACTGTATGGCTACACCTTC
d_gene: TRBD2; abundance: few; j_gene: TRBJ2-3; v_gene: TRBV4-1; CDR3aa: CASSQNWASGRGDTQYF; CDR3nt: TGCGCCAGCAGCCAAAATTGGGCAAGCGGGCGGGGGGATACGCAGTATTTT
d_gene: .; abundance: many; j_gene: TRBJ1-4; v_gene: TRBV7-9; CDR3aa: CASSLLADGEKLFF; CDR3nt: TGTGCCAGCAGCTTGTTGGCAGATGGGGAAAAACTGTTTTTT
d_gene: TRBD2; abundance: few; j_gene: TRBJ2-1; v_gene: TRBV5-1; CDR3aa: CASSLSPSGSYNEQFF; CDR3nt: TGCGCCAGCAGCTTGTCGCCTAGCGGTTCCTACAATGAGCAGTTCTTC
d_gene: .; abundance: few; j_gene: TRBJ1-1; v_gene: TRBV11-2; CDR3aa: CASSHLSEAFF; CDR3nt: TGTGCCAGCAGCCATTTATCTGAAGCTTTCTTT
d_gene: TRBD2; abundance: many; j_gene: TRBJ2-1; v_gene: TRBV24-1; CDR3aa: CATSEAGTSTNEQFF; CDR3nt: TGTGCCACCAGTGAGGCCGGGACTAGCACAAATGAGCAGTTCTTC
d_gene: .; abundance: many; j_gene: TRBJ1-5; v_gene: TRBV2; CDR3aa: CASSDMGSNQPQHF; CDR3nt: TGTGCCAGCAGTGACATGGGGAGCAATCAGCCCCAGCATTTT
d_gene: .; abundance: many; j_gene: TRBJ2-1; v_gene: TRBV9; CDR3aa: CASSAPSSYNEQFF; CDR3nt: TGTGCCAGCAGCGCGCCAAGCTCCTACAATGAGCAGTTCTTC
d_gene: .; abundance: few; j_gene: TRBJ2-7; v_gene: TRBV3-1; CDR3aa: CASSQYNRDYEQYF; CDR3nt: TGTGCCAGCAGCCAATATAACAGGGATTACGAGCAGTACTTC
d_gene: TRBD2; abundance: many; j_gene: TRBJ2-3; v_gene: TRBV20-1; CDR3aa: CSARGARGLAGFDTQYF; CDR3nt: TGCAGTGCTAGAGGTGCTCGAGGACTAGCGGGATTCGATACGCAGTATTTT
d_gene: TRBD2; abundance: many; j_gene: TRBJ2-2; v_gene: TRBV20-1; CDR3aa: CSARDRREILSGELFF; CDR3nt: TGCAGTGCTAGAGATAGGCGGGAGATTCTGTCCGGGGAGCTGTTTTTT
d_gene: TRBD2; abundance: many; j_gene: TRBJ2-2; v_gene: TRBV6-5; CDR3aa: CASQPSAGGTGELFF; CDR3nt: TGTGCCAGCCAACCGTCAGCGGGAGGAACCGGGGAGCTGTTTTTT
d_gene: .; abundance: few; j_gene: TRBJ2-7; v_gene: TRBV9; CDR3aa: CASSVGGWDEQYF; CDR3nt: TGTGCCAGCAGCGTAGGGGGCTGGGACGAGCAGTACTTC
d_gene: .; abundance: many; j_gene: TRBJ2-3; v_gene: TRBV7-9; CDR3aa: CASSLSIEDTQYF; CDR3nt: TGTGCCAGCAGTCTTAGCATTGAAGATACGCAGTATTTT
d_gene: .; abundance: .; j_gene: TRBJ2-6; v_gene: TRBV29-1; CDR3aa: CSVAQSGADVPTF; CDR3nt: TGCAGCGTCGCCCAATCTGGGGCCGACGTCCCGACTTTC
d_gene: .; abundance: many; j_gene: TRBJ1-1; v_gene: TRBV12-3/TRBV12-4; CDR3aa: CASNPSGGTEAFF; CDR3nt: TGTGCCAGCAACCCCTCCGGGGGCACTGAAGCTTTCTTT
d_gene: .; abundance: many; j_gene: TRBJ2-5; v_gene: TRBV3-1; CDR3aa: CASSQVLTQTQETQYF; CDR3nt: TGTGCCAGCAGCCAAGTGCTGACCCAAACCCAAGAGACCCAGTACTTC
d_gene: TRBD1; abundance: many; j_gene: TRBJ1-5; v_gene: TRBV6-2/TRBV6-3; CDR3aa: CASSRQGTEPQHF; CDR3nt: TGTGCCAGCAGTCGACAGGGCACGGAGCCCCAGCATTTT
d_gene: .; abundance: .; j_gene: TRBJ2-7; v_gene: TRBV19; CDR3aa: CASSTDWTTLEQYF; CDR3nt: TGTGCCAGTAGTACGGATTGGACGACCCTCGAGCAGTACTTC
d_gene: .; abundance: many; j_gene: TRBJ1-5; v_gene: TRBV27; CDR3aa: CASSLSGAGQPQHF; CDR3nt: TGTGCCAGCAGTTTATCAGGAGCAGGTCAGCCCCAGCATTTT
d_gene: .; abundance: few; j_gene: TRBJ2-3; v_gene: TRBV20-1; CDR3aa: CSAPGLITDTQYF; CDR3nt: TGCAGTGCTCCGGGCCTTATCACAGATACGCAGTATTTT
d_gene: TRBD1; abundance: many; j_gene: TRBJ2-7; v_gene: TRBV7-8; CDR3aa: CASRYAGTAYYEQYF; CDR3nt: TGTGCCAGCAGATACGCCGGGACAGCTTACTACGAGCAGTACTTC
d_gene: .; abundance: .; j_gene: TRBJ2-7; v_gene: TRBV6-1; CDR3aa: CASSPYRDSPPEQYF; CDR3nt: TGTGCCAGCAGTCCTTATCGGGACTCGCCCCCCGAGCAGTACTTC
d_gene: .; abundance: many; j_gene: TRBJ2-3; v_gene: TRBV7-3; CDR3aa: CASSSVPGDTQYF; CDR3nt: TGTGCCAGCAGCTCAGTCCCCGGGGATACGCAGTATTTT
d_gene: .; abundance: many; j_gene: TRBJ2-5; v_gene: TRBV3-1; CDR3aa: CASSQGFAGQETQYF; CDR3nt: TGTGCCAGCAGCCAAGGATTTGCGGGCCAAGAGACCCAGTACTTC
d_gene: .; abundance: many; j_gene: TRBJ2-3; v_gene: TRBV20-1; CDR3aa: CSAISEGGSRFTDTQYF; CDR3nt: TGCAGTGCCATCTCCGAGGGGGGGTCTAGATTCACAGATACGCAGTATTTT
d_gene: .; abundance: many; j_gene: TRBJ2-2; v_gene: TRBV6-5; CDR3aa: CASSYSPENTGELFF; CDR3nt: TGTGCCAGCAGTTACAGCCCGGAGAACACCGGGGAGCTGTTTTTT
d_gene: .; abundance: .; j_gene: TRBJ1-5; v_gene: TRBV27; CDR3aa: CASSLFSNQPQHF; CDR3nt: TGTGCCAGCAGTTTATTCAGCAATCAGCCCCAGCATTTT
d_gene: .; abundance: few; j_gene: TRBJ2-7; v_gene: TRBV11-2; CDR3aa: CASSYAGSHGDEQYF; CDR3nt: TGTGCCAGCAGCTACGCCGGGAGCCACGGCGACGAGCAGTACTTC
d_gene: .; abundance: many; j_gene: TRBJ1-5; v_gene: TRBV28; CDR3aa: CASSLRGGRQPQHF; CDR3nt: TGTGCCAGCAGCCTAAGAGGGGGGCGGCAGCCCCAGCATTTT
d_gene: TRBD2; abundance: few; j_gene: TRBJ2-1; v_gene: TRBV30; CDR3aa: CARSPSPGGGFYEQFF; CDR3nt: TGTGCCCGGAGCCCCTCACCGGGGGGGGGATTCTATGAGCAGTTCTTC